This TCR beta chain was observed in a study of PD-L1 blockade in urothelial cancer. As for the study in general: Patients, treated from about 2014 onward, received atezolizumab 1,200 mg intravenously every 3 weeks.

Study-wide findings and caveats: By 3 weeks, tumor-associated blood clones had expanded more in durable-benefit patients. Pretreatment blood TCR clonality under the median forecast improved survival.

Described time point: pretreatment peripheral blood. Locally advanced or metastatic urothelial carcinoma was diagnosed in the patients. Profiled with immunoSEQ multiplex PCR; TCRdb holds only in-frame clones, not every one. The sample lists 70,000 to 95,000 clones; roughly 84% were seen once. As to this clone: The target antigen is unknown.

The sequencing used PBMCs, collected around atezolizumab (anti-PD-L1) treatment. This TCR came from a man aged 55 to 70 with urothelial cancer.

CDR3 in amino acids: CASTLDRTYGYTF. In DNA form, the CDR3 reads TGTGCCAGCACCCTAGACAGGACCTATGGCTACACCTTC. The chain carries TRBV6-5 and TRBJ1-2; D may be TRBD1 (6 bases). The CDR3 is 13 residues long. Between the trimmed V and J ends, which lost 7 bases and 4 bases, there was a span of 13 bases. Germline V lookup: CDR1 MNHEY, CDR2 SVGAGI.